One sample yielded the 11 T cell receptor beta chains listed below, sequenced in a study of immune heterogeneity within non-small cell lung tumors (dated by TCRdb to between 2018 and 2020). Sequencing was carried out with a HiSeq X Ten. A multiplex PCR system amplified the TCR beta CDR3 region, with a first 10-cycle round using 32 V-gene forward and 13 J-gene reverse primers. Using fastp at Q25 and MiXCR, TCRdb reprocessed the public reads and kept productive beta chains. Rows with one shared CDR3 protein collapse into an entry with the most common genes and DNA. The sample yields some 11,000 distinct CDR3 sequences; 25% to 35% were counted once. The top ten clonotypes cover 21% of the sample. The TCR template was genomic DNA extracted from bulk tumor tissue, and approximately 650 ng of gDNA was amplified for each sample. During surgery, multiple biopsies were taken from each primary tumor and placed as far apart as possible within the tumor mass. Patients in the study cohort, which was described as untreated, were newly diagnosed NSCLC cases going through curative surgery.

The sequenced sample consisted of lung tumor tissue. The receptors stem from a woman between 50 and 59 years old with non-small cell lung cancer.

This clonotype has at least ten counts. This rearrangement joins TRBV7-6 to TRBJ1-3, with a weak D call TRBD1 (5 bases). The CDR3 extends over 16 amino acids. The germline V gene encodes CDR1 SGHVS and CDR2 FNYEAQ. Trimming took off 1 base at V and 0 bases at J, with 10 bases between the two ends. The CDR3: CASSLGVTASGNTIYF. The CDR3 DNA follows: TGTGCCAGCAGCTTAGGGGTGACAGCCTCTGGAAACACCATATATTTT.

This clonotype is medium-sized in the sample. This chain uses TRBV18 with TRBJ1-2, with a weak D call TRBD1 (5 bases). Trimming stripped 5 bases from V and 8 bases from J, with 12 bases between. Per germline, CDR1 KGHSH and CDR2 LQKENI. The CDR3 covers 12 residues. The CDR3 DNA reads TGTGCCAGCTCAAGCAGGGTGGGAGGCTACACCTTC. Its protein product is CASSSRVGGYTF.

This clonotype was seen repeatedly, ten times or more. The chain employs TRBV27 and TRBJ1-1; D is undetermined. Germline CDR1 MNHEY, CDR2 SMNVEV (reference sequence). Trimming removed 5 bases from V and 1 base from J, with 14 bases in between. The CDR3 totals 15 residues. The DNA of the CDR3 is TGTGCCAGCAGTGAAATTCCGGCTCAGAACACTGAAGCTTTCTTT. It codes for CASSEIPAQNTEAFF.

This clonotype was seen only once. This chain joins TRBV6-2 or TRBV6-3 and TRBJ2-7; 8 bases agree with TRBD2. The germline V gene encodes CDR1 MNHEY and CDR2 SVGEGT. The CDR3 has 15 amino acids. V lost 6 bases to trimming and J lost 6 bases; unmatched junction nucleotides: 13. The CDR3: CASRPTGTSTAEQYF. The DNA for the CDR3 is TGTGCCAGCAGACCCACCGGGACTAGTACGGCCGAGCAGTACTTC.

This clonotype was counted between two and nine times. The V call is TRBV11-2, the J call TRBJ2-5; 11 bases are shared with TRBD1. The trim removed 5 bases at V and 3 bases at J, leaving 2 bases unmatched. Per germline, CDR1 SGHAT and CDR2 FQNNGV. The CDR3 consists of 14 residues. CDR3 residues: CASSPGQGEETQYF. CDR3 DNA sequence: TGTGCCAGCAGCCCGGGACAGGGGGAAGAGACCCAGTACTTC. Using reference TRBV11-2 and TRBJ2-5 for the parts outside the CDR3, the full variable domain is EAGVAQSPRYKIIEKRQSVAFWCNPISGHATLYWYQQILGQGPKLLIQFQNNGVVDDSQLPKDRFSAERLKGVDSTLKIQPAKLEDSAVYLCASSPGQGEETQYFGPGTRLLVL.

This chain joins TRBV19 and TRBJ1-5; no firm D call. Germline CDR1 reads LNHDA; CDR2 reads SQIVND (reference sequence). This CDR3 spans 13 amino acids. Between the trimmed V and J ends, which lost 7 bases and 5 bases, there was a span of 12 bases. The CDR3 loop is CASKAGEHQPQHF. The CDR3, as DNA: TGTGCCAGTAAAGCGGGAGAACATCAGCCCCAGCATTTT.

By sample share, this clonotype is medium-sized (0.01 to 0.1%). This chain uses TRBV27 with TRBJ1-2; the D is unclear. This CDR3 has 15 residues. The germline CDR1 and CDR2 sequences are MNHEY and SMNVEV (reference sequence). V was clipped by 0 bases and J by 8 bases, with 16 bases between them. The CDR3 sequence: CASSLSSQDRRGYTF. The CDR3 DNA follows: TGTGCCAGCAGTTTATCATCCCAGGATCGAAGAGGCTACACCTTC.

V usage is TRBV28 and J usage is TRBJ1-2; D perhaps matches TRBD1 (5 bases). V lost 6 bases, J lost 5 bases, and 10 bases lay in between. This CDR3 comprises 12 residues. The germline gives CDR1 MDHEN, CDR2 SYDVKM. The CDR3 region has the DNA TGTGCCAGCAGCCTCGAGGGGTATGGCTACACCTTC. Translated: CASSLEGYGYTF.

As to this clonotype: An end of the junction differs from the germline gene, which may be a read error. This chain links TRBV12-3 or TRBV12-4 with TRBJ1-1; TRBD1 aligns across 11 bases. The CDR3 is made up of 14 amino acids. The CDR3 DNA is TGTGCCAGCAGGTTAGGACAGGGGGCGCGGACAGCTTTCTTT. It yields the protein CASRLGQGARTAFF.

This clonotype came up once. At one of its ends the junction is not consistent with the germline gene, which may arise from a read error. The J gene is TRBJ2-7, the V gene TRBV12-3 or TRBV12-4, with TRBD1 matching over 7 bases. The CDR3 loop spans 15 amino acids. In DNA, the CDR3 is TGTGCCAGCAGTTCCCTGGGGACAGACTCCTACGACCAGTACTTC. Its translation is CASSSLGTDSYDQYF.

The rearrangement uses TRBV12-5 and TRBJ1-1; 8 nucleotides line up with TRBD1. The trim removed 0 bases at V and 1 base at J, leaving 1 base unmatched. CDR3 length: 15 amino acids. Germline lookup yields CDR1 LGHNT and CDR2 FRNRAP. This CDR3 reads CASGLVQGENTEAFF. CDR3 in DNA: TGTGCTAGTGGTTTGGTACAGGGGGAGAACACTGAAGCTTTCTTT. Using reference TRBV12-5 and TRBJ1-1 for the parts outside the CDR3, the full variable domain is DARVTQTPRHKVTEMGQEVTMRCQPILGHNTVFWYRQTMMQGLELLAYFRNRAPLDDSGMPKDRFSAEMPDATLATLKIQPSEPRDSAVYFCASGLVQGENTEAFFGQGTRLTVV.